This T cell receptor beta chain emerged from a study of beta chain features in type 1 diabetes. Findings of the study overall: Among patients with Type 1 diabetes, TCRB CDR3s were moderately but significantly shorter in every one of the four CD4+ subsets. Comparison showed that naive, central memory and Treg TCRB repertoires appeared more similar among patients than among healthy donors. Researchers caution that PCR might favor shorter templates, equally among patients and controls.

Expressed TCRB transcripts were sequenced because the isolated RNA had all been reverse transcribed beforehand. Sequenced by immunoSEQ multiplex PCR; TCRdb stores in-frame clones only, minus some. The table lists 120,000 or so clones, around a sixth of them singletons, with 2% to 3% in the top ten. Germline assignment: CDR1 GTSNPN and CDR2 SVGIG (reference sequence). The CDR3 loop spans 14 amino acids. Losses at the gene ends were 3 bases for V and 7 bases for J; bases not matched to a gene: 7. About this clone itself: Its antigen is still unknown. This may be a read error: a much more frequent sequence differs by one nucleotide.

A single heparinised blood sample, averaging around 120 mL, was obtained per donor. A sort by CD45RO/CCR7/CD25/CD127/CD95/CD27 yielded CD4+ naive, central memory, regulatory and stem cell-like memory cells. Material: central memory CD4+ T cells from blood. This chain joins TRBV30 and TRBJ2-1; TRBD2 agrees at 9 bases. This sequence was found in a man aged 18 to 30 with type 1 diabetes. The DNA of the CDR3 is TGTGCCTGGAGGGGAGGACTAGCGACGAATGAGCAGTTCTTC. Amino acids: CAWRGGLATNEQFF.